This T cell receptor (beta chain) derives from a study of T-cell reconstitution after alpha-beta-depleted transplantation in children. This clonotype has a count of ten or more. Its antigen remains unknown. Regarding the study as a whole: T-cell counts and diversity at one year post-transplant came mainly from newly produced T cells. After transplant, at about two months, alpha-beta T cells were reportedly derived from several hundred expanded graft clones.

Molecular barcoding with unique molecular identifiers was used for the TCRbeta library. Each CDR3 protein is one row after TCRdb ran MiXCR on the PCR reads. The profile shows over 90,000 distinct CDR3 sequences, 5% to 6% of them singletons. The junction had 11 bases not matched to a gene; V was cut back by 3 bases and J by 0 bases. Germline CDR1 SQVTM, CDR2 ANQGSEA. The CDR3 length is 17 residues. The TCR comes from a female patient aged 2-10 years who had a stem cell transplant for Fanconi anemia, so the T cells may come from the graft donor. The sample consisted of PBMCs, mostly from graft donor cells, taken 60 days after TCRalphabeta/CD19-depleted stem cell transplant. J is TRBJ1-3 and V is TRBV29-1, with TRBD1 identical over 7 bases. CDR3 protein: CSVENRGQASSGNTIYF. CDR3 bases: TGCAGCGTTGAGAACCGCGGACAGGCTAGCTCTGGAAACACCATATATTTT.